The 29 T cell receptor beta chains reported below all come from one sample, sequenced in a study of regulatory dendritic cells for organ transplantation. Libraries were prepared by immunoSEQ multiplex PCR; TCRdb keeps only in-frame clonotypes and omits some of them. The table records over 20,000 clones, roughly 85% of them present only once. These TCRs are of unknown antigen specificity. Sorted T cells were CFSE-labeled and cultured 5 days with allogeneic regulatory or mature dendritic cells at 1:10. The sample comprised naive CD4+ T cells from blood cultured with regulatory dendritic cells. Subset: CD45RA+ naive T cells. Receptors originate from a human donor in good health.

The rearrangement links TRBV9 to TRBJ1-2; 8 nucleotides align to TRBD1. Germline lookup yields CDR1 SGDLS and CDR2 YYNGEE. J was trimmed by 8 bases and V by 3 bases; bases with no gene match: 15. This CDR3 spans 16 amino acids. Written as DNA, the CDR3 is TGTGCCAGCAGCGGTGGACAGGGAAGTTTTGCGTTGGGCTACACCTTC. Residues: CASSGGQGSFALGYTF.

The V and J genes are TRBV2 and TRBJ2-2, with 7 bases matching TRBD2. The CDR3 loop spans 15 amino acids. Looked up from germline, CDR1 is SNHLY and CDR2 is FYNNEI. The ends lost 1 base at V and 5 bases at J; junction bases unmatched: 4. CDR3 sequence reads: CASSEGTRVTGELFF. The CDR3 bases are TGTGCCAGCAGTGAAGGGACTAGAGTTACCGGGGAGCTGTTTTTT. The whole variable domain, remainder taken from reference TRBV2 and TRBJ2-2, is EPEVTQTPSHQVTQMGQEVILRCVPISNHLYFYWYRQILGQKVEFLVSFYNNEISEKSEIFDDQFSVERPDGSNFTLKIRSTKLEDSAMYFCASSEGTRVTGELFFGEGSRLTVL.

The V gene is TRBV19, the J gene TRBJ2-1, with a tentative D call TRBD1 (6 bases). Trimming removed 3 bases at V and 2 bases at J, with 11 bases between. This CDR3 comprises 15 residues. The germline CDR1 and CDR2 sequences are LNHDA and SQIVND (reference sequence). CDR3 coding DNA: TGTGCCAGTAGTATTGAGGGGGACCCCTACAATGAGCAGTTCTTC. Protein sequence: CASSIEGDPYNEQFF.

The rearrangement links TRBV7-2 to TRBJ1-3, with unresolved D. The CDR3 contains 12 residues. Trimming removed 0 bases at V and 3 bases at J, with 0 bases between. The germline gives CDR1 SGHTA, CDR2 FQGNSA. The CDR3 spells CASSLAGNTIYF. CDR3 sequence (DNA): TGTGCCAGCAGCTTAGCTGGAAACACCATATATTTT.

The genes are TRBV9 and TRBJ1-2, with D hard to call. V was clipped by 0 bases and J by 4 bases, with 10 bases between them. This CDR3 has 14 residues. CDR1 and CDR2 (germline): SGDLS, YYNGEE. The CDR3 DNA reads as TGTGCCAGCAGCGTAGATTTGGATCTCTATGGCTACACCTTC. Amino acids: CASSVDLDLYGYTF.

The chain has TRBV5-4 and TRBJ1-2; D gene unclear. Germline values: CDR1 SGHNT, CDR2 YYREEE (reference sequence). The CDR3 has 16 amino acids. V lost 2 bases and J 5 bases, leaving 19 bases between the germline ends. The CDR3: CASSFFRGLATYGYTF. The CDR3, as DNA: TGTGCCAGCAGCTTTTTTCGGGGTCTCGCAACATATGGCTACACCTTC.

The chain employs TRBV5-4 and TRBJ2-3; D gene ambiguous. Germline CDR1 is SGHNT and CDR2 is YYREEE (reference sequence). The CDR3 has 17 amino acids. V lost 1 base to trimming and J lost 0 bases, with 15 bases between them. CDR3 in DNA: TGTGCCAGCAGCTTGTTAGTGGGCGGACCTAGCACAGATACGCAGTATTTT. Amino acid sequence: CASSLLVGGPSTDTQYF.

For this clone: This specimen includes other DNA sequences encoding the same CDR3. The chain joins TRBV18 to TRBJ2-5, with D tentatively TRBD1 (5 bases). Germline CDR1 and CDR2: KGHSH and LQKENI. Trimming cost V 3 bases and J 5 bases, with 10 bases left between them. The CDR3 covers 13 residues. The CDR3 DNA reads as TGTGCCAGCTCACCGCAGGGTGGGGAGACCCAGTACTTC. Its protein is CASSPQGGETQYF.

The chain is built from TRBV18 and TRBJ2-7; 7 nucleotides match TRBD1. The CDR3 length is 15 residues. Germline V CDR1 and CDR2: KGHSH, LQKENI. Losses at the gene ends were 2 bases for V and 3 bases for J; bases not matched to a gene: 7. CDR3 bases: TGTGCCAGCTCACCAGAGACAGGGTTAGTCTACGAGCAGTACTTC. This gives the protein CASSPETGLVYEQYF. Combining the CDR3 with reference TRBV18 and TRBJ2-7 gives the whole variable domain NAGVMQNPRHLVRRRGQEARLRCSPMKGHSHVYWYRQLPEEGLKFMVYLQKENIIDESGMPKERFSAEFPKEGPSILRIQQVVRGDSAAYFCASSPETGLVYEQYFGPGTRLTVT.

Written as DNA, the CDR3 is TGTGCCAGCAGTTACGATGGCTACGAGCAGTACTTC. This encodes CASSYDGYEQYF. The V gene is TRBV6-5, the J gene TRBJ2-7; D not resolved. V shed 2 bases and J shed 3 bases, with 5 bases lying between them. Germline V lookup: CDR1 MNHEY, CDR2 SVGAGI. CDR3 length: 12 residues.

V and J are TRBV2 and TRBJ2-5; D is tentatively TRBD1 or TRBD2 (5 bases each). Germline CDR1 SNHLY, CDR2 FYNNEI. The V end was cut by 4 bases, the J end by 4 bases, with 10 bases between. The CDR3 consists of 13 residues. CDR3 in DNA: TGTGCCAGCAGTGCCGGGGCCCGAGAGACCCAGTACTTC. Its protein is CASSAGARETQYF.

The chain combines TRBV7-9 with TRBJ2-3; 9 nucleotides match TRBD1. This CDR3 contains 18 residues. Losses at the gene ends were 6 bases for V and 2 bases for J; bases not matched to a gene: 15. The germline CDR1 and CDR2 sequences are SEHNR and FQNEAQ (reference sequence). The CDR3: CASRGQGGGSKVTDTQYF. DNA of the CDR3: TGTGCCAGCAGGGGACAGGGCGGCGGGAGTAAGGTCACAGATACGCAGTATTTT.

The rearrangement uses TRBV4-3 and TRBJ2-7; no clear D gene. In germline, CDR1 is LGHNA, CDR2 YSLEER. CDR3 length: 15 amino acids. V shed 1 base and J shed 1 base, with 11 bases lying between them. The CDR3 loop is CASSQAWAGSYEQYF. The CDR3 region has the DNA TGCGCCAGCAGCCAAGCATGGGCTGGGTCCTACGAGCAGTACTTC.

The rearrangement uses TRBV29-1 and TRBJ2-3; 7 bases map to TRBD2. The length of the CDR3 is 14 residues. V was clipped by 6 bases and J by 2 bases; unmatched bases: 8. Germline V gene sequence: CDR1 SQVTM, CDR2 ANQGSEA. CDR3 protein: CSVPRGGTTDTQYF. The CDR3 DNA sequence: TGCAGCGTCCCGCGGGGAGGGACCACAGATACGCAGTATTTT.

The genes are TRBV5-4 and TRBJ2-3; TRBD2 matches 12 bases. Germline V gene lookup returns CDR1 SGHNT and CDR2 YYREEE (reference sequence). This CDR3 contains 17 residues. With V trimmed by 6 bases and J by 1 base, 9 bases remained unmatched. The CDR3 DNA reads as TGTGCCAGCACCCTCGAACTAGCGGGAGGAGGCACAGATACGCAGTATTTT. The encoded protein is CASTLELAGGGTDTQYF.

This clone was counted only a few times. The genes are TRBV4-2 and TRBJ2-7; D is unresolved. This CDR3 contains 13 residues. Germline lookup yields CDR1 LGHNA and CDR2 YNFKEQ. V lost 0 bases and J 4 bases, leaving 7 bases between the germline ends. The CDR3 loop is CASSQETDYEQYF. In DNA, the CDR3 is TGTGCCAGCAGCCAAGAAACCGATTACGAGCAGTACTTC.

The chain has TRBV5-1 and TRBJ2-1; D gene ambiguous. The V gene lost 5 bases and the J gene lost 0 bases, with 12 bases spanning the gap. CDR1 is SGHRS, CDR2 YFSETQ, per germline. The CDR3 runs 15 residues. CDR3 amino acids: CASSWTGSSYNEQFF. The DNA of the CDR3 is TGCGCCAGCAGTTGGACGGGCAGCTCCTACAATGAGCAGTTCTTC.

This clone was counted only a few times. V is TRBV7-8 and J is TRBJ1-5; D is undetermined. CDR1 and CDR2 (germline): SGHVS, FQNEAQ. The CDR3 runs to 14 residues. The V gene lost 5 bases and the J gene lost 1 base, with 9 bases spanning the gap. The CDR3 loop reads CASSRGLSNQPQHF. The DNA for the CDR3 is TGTGCCAGCAGCCGTGGACTCAGCAATCAGCCCCAGCATTTT.

This chain connects TRBV6-5 to TRBJ1-2, with 7 bases fitting TRBD1. Trimming took 8 bases from V and 4 from J; bases not matched to a gene: 4. Germline V gives CDR1 MNHEY, CDR2 SVGAGI. The CDR3 runs 12 residues. In DNA, the CDR3 is TGTGCCAGCCGGACAGGATTCTATGGCTACACCTTC. It codes for CASRTGFYGYTF.

The chain recombines TRBV11-2 with TRBJ2-3; 7 bases fit TRBD2. V lost 3 bases, J lost 6 bases, and 6 bases stayed unmatched. The germline V gene encodes CDR1 SGHAT and CDR2 FQNNGV. The CDR3 totals 14 residues. CDR3 bases: TGTGCCAGCAGCTTCTTGCGGGAGTCGGATACGCAGTATTTT. Residues: CASSFLRESDTQYF.

The chain has TRBV19 and TRBJ1-2; 9 bases are a match to TRBD1. After removal of 8 bases from V and 2 bases from J, the junction contained 9 bases not matched to a gene. The length of the CDR3 is 15 residues. Germline V lookup: CDR1 LNHDA, CDR2 SQIVND (reference sequence). The CDR3 region is CASRTGGRGNYGYTF. CDR3 coding DNA: TGTGCCAGTCGCACAGGGGGCAGGGGGAACTATGGCTACACCTTC.

The genes are TRBV11-1 and TRBJ1-2; 8 positions match TRBD1. The CDR3 runs to 12 residues. CDR1 is SGHAT, CDR2 FQDESV, per germline (reference sequence). The ends lost 10 bases at V and 8 bases at J; junction bases unmatched: 9. The CDR3 nucleotides are TGTGCCATCGACAGGGGTAAGGGAGGCTACACCTTC. This gives the protein CAIDRGKGGYTF.

The chain recombines TRBV7-2 with TRBJ1-4; no definite D call. Germline lookup yields CDR1 SGHTA and CDR2 FQGNSA. The CDR3 consists of 13 residues. V was trimmed by 5 bases and J by 3 bases, leaving 7 bases between them. The CDR3 nucleotides are TGTGCCAGCAGCCCTATAGCTAATGAAAAACTGTTTTTT. It yields the protein CASSPIANEKLFF.

The chain combines TRBV6-5 with TRBJ2-7, with TRBD1 matching over 8 bases. Germline assignment: CDR1 MNHEY and CDR2 SVGAGI. This CDR3 contains 13 residues. J was trimmed by 8 bases and V by 5 bases; bases with no gene match: 8. CDR3 nucleotide sequence: TGTGCCAGCAGTCCCCGCGCAGGGGGCAAGCAGTACTTC. Translation: CASSPRAGGKQYF.

The chain is built from TRBV7-8 and TRBJ2-7, with D possibly TRBD1 on 6 matching bases. The CDR3 covers 17 residues. Germline lookup yields CDR1 SGHVS and CDR2 FQNEAQ. Trimming left V 5 bases short and J 1 base short, with 21 bases between. This chain's CDR3 is CASSPSTGLSLSYEQYF. The DNA for the CDR3 is TGTGCCAGCAGCCCCAGTACAGGGCTTAGTTTGTCCTACGAGCAGTACTTC. The entire variable domain, with the rest obtained from reference TRBV7-8 and TRBJ2-7, is as follows: GAGVSQSPRYKVAKRGQDVALRCDPISGHVSLFWYQQALGQGPEFLTYFQNEAQLDKSGLPSDRFFAERPEGSVSTLKIQRTQQEDSAVYLCASSPSTGLSLSYEQYFGPGTRLTVT.

The chain couples TRBV19 to TRBJ2-1, with TRBD2 matching 9 bases. Germline V gene sequence: CDR1 LNHDA, CDR2 SQIVND (reference sequence). This CDR3 spans 17 amino acids. The V gene end was trimmed by 0 bases and the J gene end by 7 bases; junction bases not matched to a gene: 10. The CDR3 is CASSIDIWRGGFNEQFF. For the CDR3, the DNA is TGTGCCAGTAGTATAGATATTTGGCGGGGGGGGTTTAATGAGCAGTTCTTC.

V and J are TRBV7-9 and TRBJ2-7; D is ambiguous. The CDR3 consists of 14 residues. The V end lost 2 bases, the J end lost 0 bases, and 8 bases lay between the germline ends. CDR1 SEHNR and CDR2 FQNEAQ come from the germline V gene (reference sequence). The CDR3 region has the DNA TGTGCCAGCAGCTTAAGGCAGTCCTCCTACGAGCAGTACTTC. This gives the protein CASSLRQSSYEQYF.

This clone was seen a handful of times. The J gene is TRBJ2-7, the V gene TRBV6-5, with TRBD1 as a possible D gene (6 bases). The V gene's germline CDR1 is MNHEY and CDR2 SVGAGI. Trimming stripped 6 bases from V and 1 base from J, with 16 bases between. The CDR3 sequence is 15 residues long. The CDR3 here is CASRGDRLRSYEQYF. The DNA for the CDR3 is TGTGCCAGCAGGGGAGACAGGTTACGGTCCTACGAGCAGTACTTC.

This rearrangement joins TRBV18 to TRBJ2-2; 10 nucleotides agree with TRBD2. Germline lookup yields CDR1 KGHSH and CDR2 LQKENI. This CDR3 comprises 15 residues. V was pared by 6 bases and J by 3 bases, with 4 bases of the junction left unmatched. CDR3 nucleotides: TGTGCCAGCTCGGTAGGACTAGCGGACACCGGGGAGCTGTTTTTT. Protein sequence: CASSVGLADTGELFF.